This paragraph reports one T cell receptor beta chain. The data originate from a study of CD8 T cells in Susac syndrome. Reverse transcription of about 0.5 to 1 ug RNA used random hexamers. In TCRdb, the immunoSEQ multiplex PCR reads were re-called with MiXCR into one record per CDR3 protein. This table has 150,000 to 200,000 distinct CDR3 sequences, 94% appearing once. V dropped 7 bases and J dropped 8 bases, with 11 bases sitting between them. The germline V gene has CDR1 SGHAT and CDR2 FQNNGV. The CDR3 is made up of 11 amino acids. Sequencing was done on a sample of CD4+ T cells from PBMCs. V gene TRBV11-2 combines with J gene TRBJ1-2; D call uncertain. The receptor was derived from a human donor with multiple sclerosis. CDR3 loop: CASTHVSGYTF. CDR3 coding DNA: TGTGCCAGCACCCATGTCTCGGGCTACACCTTC.